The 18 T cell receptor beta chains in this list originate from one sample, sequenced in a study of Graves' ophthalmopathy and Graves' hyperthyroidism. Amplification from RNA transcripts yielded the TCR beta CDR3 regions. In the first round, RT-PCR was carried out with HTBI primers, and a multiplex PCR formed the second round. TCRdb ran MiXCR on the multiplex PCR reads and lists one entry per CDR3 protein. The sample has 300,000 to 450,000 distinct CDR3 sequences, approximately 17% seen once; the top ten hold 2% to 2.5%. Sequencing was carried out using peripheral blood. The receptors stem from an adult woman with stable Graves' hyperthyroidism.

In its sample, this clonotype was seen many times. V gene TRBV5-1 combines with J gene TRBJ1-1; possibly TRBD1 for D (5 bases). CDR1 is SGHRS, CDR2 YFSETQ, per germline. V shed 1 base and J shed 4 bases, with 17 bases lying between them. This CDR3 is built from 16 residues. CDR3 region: CASSLLGGTISTEAFF. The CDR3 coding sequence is TGCGCCAGCAGCTTGTTGGGGGGAACCATTTCCACTGAAGCTTTCTTT.

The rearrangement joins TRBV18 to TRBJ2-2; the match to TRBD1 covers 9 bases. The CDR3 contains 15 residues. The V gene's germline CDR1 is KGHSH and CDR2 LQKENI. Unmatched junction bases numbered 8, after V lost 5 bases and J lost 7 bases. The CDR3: CASSSPGTGLGELFF. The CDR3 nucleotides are TGTGCCAGCTCATCCCCCGGGACAGGGCTCGGGGAGCTGTTTTTT.

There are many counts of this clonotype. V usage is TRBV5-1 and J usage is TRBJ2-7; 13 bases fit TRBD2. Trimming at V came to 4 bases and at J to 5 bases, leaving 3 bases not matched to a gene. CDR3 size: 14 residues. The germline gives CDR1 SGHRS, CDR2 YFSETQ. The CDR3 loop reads CASSTLAGGDEQYF. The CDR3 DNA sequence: TGCGCCAGCAGCACACTAGCGGGAGGGGACGAGCAGTACTTC.

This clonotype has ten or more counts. The CDR3 protein is CASSQRDSGNTIYF. The CDR3 DNA reads as TGTGCCAGCAGCCAACGGGACTCTGGAAACACCATATATTTT. The rearrangement joins TRBV14 to TRBJ1-3, with D hard to call. Germline V CDR1 and CDR2: SGHDN, FVKESK. The CDR3 length is 14 residues. Trimming pared 2 bases from V and 0 bases from J, leaving 5 bases between.

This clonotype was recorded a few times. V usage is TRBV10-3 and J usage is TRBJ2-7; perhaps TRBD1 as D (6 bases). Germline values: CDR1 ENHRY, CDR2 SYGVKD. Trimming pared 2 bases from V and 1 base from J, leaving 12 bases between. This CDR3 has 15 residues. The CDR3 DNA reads TGTGCCATCAGTGAGGTCAGGGGCGTTTCCTACGAGCAGTACTTC. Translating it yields CAISEVRGVSYEQYF.

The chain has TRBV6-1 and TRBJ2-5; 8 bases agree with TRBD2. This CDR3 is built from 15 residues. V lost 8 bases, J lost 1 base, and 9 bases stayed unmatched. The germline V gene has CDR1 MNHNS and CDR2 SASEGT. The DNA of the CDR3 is TGTGCCAGCCGAGGGACTAGGTTACCCCAAGAGACCCAGTACTTC. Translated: CASRGTRLPQETQYF.

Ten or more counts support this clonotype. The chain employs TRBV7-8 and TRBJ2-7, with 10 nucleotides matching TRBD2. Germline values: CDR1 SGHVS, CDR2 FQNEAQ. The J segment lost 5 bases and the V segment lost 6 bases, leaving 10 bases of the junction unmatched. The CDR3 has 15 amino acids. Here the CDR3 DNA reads TGTGCCAGCAGTTCTTCTAGCGGGAGCTACCACGAGCAGTACTTC. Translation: CASSSSSGSYHEQYF.

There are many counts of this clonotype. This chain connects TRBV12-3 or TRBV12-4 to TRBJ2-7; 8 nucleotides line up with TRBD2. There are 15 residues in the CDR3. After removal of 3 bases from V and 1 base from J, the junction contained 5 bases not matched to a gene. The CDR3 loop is CASSLSPSGSYEQYF. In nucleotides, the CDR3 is TGTGCCAGCAGTTTGTCTCCTAGCGGGTCCTACGAGCAGTACTTC.

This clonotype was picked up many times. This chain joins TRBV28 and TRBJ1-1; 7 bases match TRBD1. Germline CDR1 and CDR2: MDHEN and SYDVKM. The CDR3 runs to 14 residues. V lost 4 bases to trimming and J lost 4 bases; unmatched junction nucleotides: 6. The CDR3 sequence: CASSSQGGITEAFF. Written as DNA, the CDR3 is TGTGCCAGCAGTTCTCAGGGGGGAATCACTGAAGCTTTCTTT.

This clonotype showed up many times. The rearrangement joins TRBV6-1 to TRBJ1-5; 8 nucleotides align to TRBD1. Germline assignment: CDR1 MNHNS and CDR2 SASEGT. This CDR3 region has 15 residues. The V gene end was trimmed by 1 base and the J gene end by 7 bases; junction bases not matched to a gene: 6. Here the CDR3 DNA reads TGTGCCAGCAGTGAAGGGACAGGGTACTGGCAGCCCCAGCATTTT. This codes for CASSEGTGYWQPQHF.

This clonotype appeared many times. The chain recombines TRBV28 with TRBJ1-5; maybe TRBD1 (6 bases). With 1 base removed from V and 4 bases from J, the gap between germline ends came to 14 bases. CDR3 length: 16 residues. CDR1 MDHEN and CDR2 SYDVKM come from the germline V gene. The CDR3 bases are TGTGCCAGCAGTTTATTTTGGGGGCAGGGAAATCAGCCCCAGCATTTT. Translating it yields CASSLFWGQGNQPQHF.

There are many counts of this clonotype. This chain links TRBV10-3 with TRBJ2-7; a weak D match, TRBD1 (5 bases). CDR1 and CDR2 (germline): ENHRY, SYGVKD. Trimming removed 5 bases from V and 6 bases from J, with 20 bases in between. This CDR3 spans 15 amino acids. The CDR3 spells CAISQAQGSLAEQYF. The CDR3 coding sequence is TGTGCCATCAGTCAAGCCCAGGGTAGTTTAGCCGAGCAGTACTTC.

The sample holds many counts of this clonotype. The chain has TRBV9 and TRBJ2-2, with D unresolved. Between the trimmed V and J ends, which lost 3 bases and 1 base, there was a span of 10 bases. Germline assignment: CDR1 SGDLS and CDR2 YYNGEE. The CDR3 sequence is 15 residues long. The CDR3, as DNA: TGTGCCAGCAGCGGCGGACGGATGAACACCGGGGAGCTGTTTTTT. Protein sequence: CASSGGRMNTGELFF. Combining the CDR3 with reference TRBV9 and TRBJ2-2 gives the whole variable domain DSGVTQTPKHLITATGQRVTLRCSPRSGDLSVYWYQQSLDQGLQFLIQYYNGEERAKGNILERFSAQQFPDLHSELNLSSLELGDSALYFCASSGGRMNTGELFFGEGSRLTVL.

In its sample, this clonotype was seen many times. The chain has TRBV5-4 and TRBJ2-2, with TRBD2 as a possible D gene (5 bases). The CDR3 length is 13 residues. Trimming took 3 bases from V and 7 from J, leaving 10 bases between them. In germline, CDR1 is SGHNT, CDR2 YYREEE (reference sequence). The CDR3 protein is CASSSDWGGELFF. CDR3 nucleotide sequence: TGTGCCAGCAGCTCGGACTGGGGCGGGGAGCTGTTTTTT.

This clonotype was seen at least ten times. The CDR3 here is CSARDRIRGYEQYF. The CDR3 DNA reads TGCAGTGCTAGAGACCGTATCCGGGGCTACGAGCAGTACTTC. This chain joins TRBV20-1 and TRBJ2-7, with TRBD2 as a possible D gene (5 bases). Trimming removed 0 bases at V and 3 bases at J, with 12 bases between. The CDR3 runs to 14 residues. Germline lookup yields CDR1 DFQATT and CDR2 SNEGSKA (reference sequence).

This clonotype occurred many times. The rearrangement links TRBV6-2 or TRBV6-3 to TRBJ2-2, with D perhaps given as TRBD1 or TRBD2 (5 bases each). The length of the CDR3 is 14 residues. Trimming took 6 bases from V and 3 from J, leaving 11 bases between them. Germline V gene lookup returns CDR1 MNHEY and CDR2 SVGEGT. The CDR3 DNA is TGTGCCAGCAGGACGGGACGAGACACCGGGGAGCTGTTTTTT. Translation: CASRTGRDTGELFF.

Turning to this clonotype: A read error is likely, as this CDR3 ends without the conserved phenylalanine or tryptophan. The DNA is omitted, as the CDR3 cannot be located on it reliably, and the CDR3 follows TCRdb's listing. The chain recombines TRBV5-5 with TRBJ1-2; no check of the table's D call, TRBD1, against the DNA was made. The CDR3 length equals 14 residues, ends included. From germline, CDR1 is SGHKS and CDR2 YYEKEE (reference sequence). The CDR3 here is CASSPGRENYGFTL.

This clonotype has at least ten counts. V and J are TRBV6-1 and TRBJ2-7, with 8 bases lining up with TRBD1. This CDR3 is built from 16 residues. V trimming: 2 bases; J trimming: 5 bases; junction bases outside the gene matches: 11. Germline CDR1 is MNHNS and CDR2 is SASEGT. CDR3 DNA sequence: TGTGCCAGCAGTGAAAAAATGGGACAGGTGTTCAACGAGCAGTACTTC. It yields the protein CASSEKMGQVFNEQYF.